The next 19 T cell receptor beta chains were all read from a single sample in a study of blood T cell repertoires in COVID-19. Data came from immunoSEQ multiplex PCR; TCRdb stores just in-frame clones and leaves some out. The sample has roughly 160,000 clones; approximately 91% are singletons. The specimen was peripheral blood. The receptor source for this set is a man aged 18 to 30 with acute or convalescent COVID-19.

V is TRBV5-1 and J is TRBJ1-1; D ambiguous. Germline CDR1 and CDR2: SGHRS and YFSETQ. The CDR3 is 13 amino acids. V was cut by 5 bases and J by 4 bases, with 12 bases left in between. In DNA form, the CDR3 reads TGCGCCAGCAGTGAGGGAACGGGCACTGAAGCTTTCTTT. Encoded protein: CASSEGTGTEAFF.

The rearrangement links TRBV7-8 to TRBJ1-1; D gene uncertain. Germline V gene lookup returns CDR1 SGHVS and CDR2 FQNEAQ. There are 16 residues in the CDR3. Trimming left V 4 bases short and J 0 bases short, with 15 bases between. As DNA, the CDR3 is TGTGCCAGCAGCTCTCGATCCGGCCGGGTGAACACTGAAGCTTTCTTT. This translates into CASSSRSGRVNTEAFF.

The rearrangement uses TRBV7-9 and TRBJ2-3; 8 nucleotides agree with TRBD2. The CDR3 consists of 18 residues. The J segment lost 3 bases and the V segment lost 2 bases, leaving 13 bases of the junction unmatched. Germline V gene data show CDR1 as SEHNR and CDR2 as FQNEAQ (reference sequence). The CDR3 loop is CASSLLTLNSGVTDTQYF. The CDR3 region has the DNA TGTGCCAGCAGCTTACTTACCTTGAATAGCGGGGTTACAGATACGCAGTATTTT. Full variable domain (missing parts from reference TRBV7-9 and TRBJ2-3): DTGVSQNPRHKITKRGQNVTFRCDPISEHNRLYWYRQTLGQGPEFLTYFQNEAQLEKSRLLSDRFSAERPKGSFSTLEIQRTEQGDSAMYLCASSLLTLNSGVTDTQYFGPGTRLTVL.

This rearrangement joins TRBV6-9 to TRBJ1-1, with D maybe TRBD1 (5 bases). Trimming took 2 bases from V and 10 from J, leaving 23 bases between them. Germline V gives CDR1 MNHGY, CDR2 SVAAGI. The CDR3 length is 16 residues. The CDR3 sequence is CASSYPKHDSPFGAFF. CDR3 DNA sequence: TGTGCCAGCAGTTATCCCAAACACGACAGCCCCTTTGGAGCTTTCTTT.

The chain employs TRBV6-5 and TRBJ1-1; no firm D call. Per germline, CDR1 MNHEY and CDR2 SVGAGI. V was shortened by 6 bases and J by 0 bases, with 11 bases between the two germline ends. This CDR3 spans 14 amino acids. CDR3 nucleotides: TGTGCCAGCAGCCCCAGGTACGTGAACACTGAAGCTTTCTTT. Translation gives CASSPRYVNTEAFF.

V usage is TRBV10-2 and J usage is TRBJ2-1; the match to TRBD2 covers 12 bases. The germline V gene has CDR1 WSHSY and CDR2 SAAADI. The CDR3 has 15 amino acids. V gave up 4 bases and J gave up 4 bases; unmatched junction bases: 2. This CDR3 reads CASSGLAGGYNEQFF. The CDR3 bases are TGCGCCAGCAGTGGCCTAGCGGGAGGGTACAATGAGCAGTTCTTC.

The rearrangement joins TRBV11-3 to TRBJ2-7; 11 bases are shared with TRBD2. Germline V CDR1 and CDR2: SGHNT, YENEEA. The CDR3 covers 15 residues. V shed 5 bases, J shed 3 bases, and the junction held 6 bases outside the gene matches. This CDR3 reads CASSRRLAGFYEQYF. CDR3 coding DNA: TGTGCCAGCAGCCGCCGACTAGCGGGGTTCTACGAGCAGTACTTC.

The V call is TRBV19, the J call TRBJ2-2; maybe TRBD2 (6 bases). CDR1 and CDR2 from the germline V gene are LNHDA and SQIVND (reference sequence). The CDR3 is made up of 15 amino acids. V was shortened by 1 base and J by 4 bases, with 10 bases between the two germline ends. CDR3 loop: CASSIVGGGTGELFF. The DNA of the CDR3 is TGTGCCAGTAGTATAGTTGGGGGAGGCACCGGGGAGCTGTTTTTT.

The rearrangement links TRBV6-4 to TRBJ1-1; D uncertain. This CDR3 contains 14 residues. The germline V gene encodes CDR1 MRHNA and CDR2 SNTAGT. V was cut by 4 bases and J by 1 base, with 10 bases left in between. This chain's CDR3 is CASSATGGNTEAFF. Here the CDR3 DNA reads TGTGCCAGCAGTGCGACGGGAGGGAACACTGAAGCTTTCTTT.

J is TRBJ1-1 and V is TRBV5-1; unclear D gene. The germline V gene encodes CDR1 SGHRS and CDR2 YFSETQ. Trimming stripped 2 bases from V and 5 bases from J, with 13 bases between. This CDR3 comprises 14 residues. CDR3: CASSLGRTGTEAFF. DNA for the CDR3: TGCGCCAGCAGCTTAGGACGGACGGGGACTGAAGCTTTCTTT. Variable domain in full (rest from reference TRBV5-1 and TRBJ1-1): KAGVTQTPRYLIKTRGQQVTLSCSPISGHRSVSWYQQTPGQGLQFLFEYFSETQRNKGNFPGRFSGRQFSNSRSEMNVSTLELGDSALYLCASSLGRTGTEAFFGQGTRLTVV.

The rearrangement uses TRBV9 and TRBJ2-2; maybe TRBD2 (6 bases). Germline CDR1 SGDLS, CDR2 YYNGEE. The ends were cut back, 1 base at V and 1 base at J, with 11 bases in the middle. CDR3 length: 16 amino acids. CDR3 region: CASSVWSSGNTGELFF. The CDR3 DNA reads TGTGCCAGCAGCGTATGGAGTAGCGGGAACACCGGGGAGCTGTTTTTT.

Worth noting for this clone: The sample holds other DNA sequences that translate to the same CDR3. V gene TRBV9 combines with J gene TRBJ1-2, with unresolved D. CDR1 is SGDLS and CDR2 is YYNGEE in the germline V gene. With 3 bases removed from V and 4 bases from J, the gap between germline ends came to 4 bases. The CDR3 extends over 11 amino acids. The CDR3 spells CASSASYGYTF. CDR3 nucleotides: TGTGCCAGCAGCGCTTCCTATGGCTACACCTTC.

The chain has TRBV4-1 and TRBJ2-7; 7 bases map to TRBD1. Germline V CDR1 and CDR2: MGHRA, YSYEKL. The CDR3 covers 15 residues. V shed 3 bases and J 3 bases; nucleotides not matched to a gene: 8. The CDR3 is CASSQPGTEDYEQYF. CDR3 sequence (DNA): TGCGCCAGCAGCCAGCCCGGGACAGAGGACTACGAGCAGTACTTC.

The J gene is TRBJ1-5, the V gene TRBV19, with D uncertain. CDR3 size: 15 residues. Germline V CDR1 and CDR2: LNHDA, SQIVND (reference sequence). Trimming took 3 bases from V and 3 from J, leaving 12 bases between them. CDR3 region: CASSIAVAVNQPQHF. The CDR3 DNA reads TGTGCCAGTAGTATCGCAGTTGCTGTCAATCAGCCCCAGCATTTT.

This chain uses TRBV19 with TRBJ1-1; TRBD1 matches at 9 bases. V trimming: 1 base; J trimming: 0 bases; junction bases outside the gene matches: 3. Germline lookup yields CDR1 LNHDA and CDR2 SQIVND (reference sequence). There are 16 residues in the CDR3. The CDR3 bases are TGTGCCAGTAGTATAGGGGACAGGGTTTTGAACACTGAAGCTTTCTTT. Translation gives CASSIGDRVLNTEAFF.

The gene calls are TRBV27 and TRBJ2-7, with a tentative D call TRBD1 (5 bases). CDR3 length: 15 amino acids. Trimming stripped 1 base from V and 0 bases from J, with 10 bases between. From germline, CDR1 is MNHEY and CDR2 SMNVEV (reference sequence). CDR3 sequence reads: CASSLWGRSSYEQYF. The CDR3 bases are TGTGCCAGCAGTTTATGGGGCAGGAGCTCCTACGAGCAGTACTTC.

This chain uses TRBV7-9 with TRBJ1-2; TRBD1 matches 10 bases. The V segment lost 5 bases and the J segment 6 bases; nucleotides outside the gene matches: 12. CDR1 is SEHNR and CDR2 is FQNEAQ in the germline V gene (reference sequence). The CDR3 spans 16 residues. The chain's CDR3 is CASSPPGDRGSNGYTF. CDR3 coding DNA: TGTGCCAGCAGCCCTCCTGGGGACAGGGGTTCGAATGGCTACACCTTC.

The chain uses TRBV20-1 and TRBJ1-5; D not certain. In germline, CDR1 is DFQATT, CDR2 SNEGSKA (reference sequence). V was trimmed by 4 bases and J by 9 bases, leaving 22 bases between them. The CDR3 sequence is 15 residues long. CDR3 in amino acids: CSATEGDGIRGPQHF. The CDR3 bases are TGCAGTGCTACTGAGGGCGACGGGATCCGGGGGCCCCAGCATTTT.

The chain uses TRBV19 and TRBJ2-3, with D possibly being TRBD1 (6 bases). Deletions cut 4 bases from V and 3 bases from J, with 14 bases between. The CDR3 loop spans 15 amino acids. Per the germline V gene, CDR1 is LNHDA and CDR2 is SQIVND (reference sequence). The CDR3 DNA is TGTGCCAGTAGTACAACAGGGATCGGGACAGATACGCAGTATTTT. Translating gives CASSTTGIGTDTQYF.